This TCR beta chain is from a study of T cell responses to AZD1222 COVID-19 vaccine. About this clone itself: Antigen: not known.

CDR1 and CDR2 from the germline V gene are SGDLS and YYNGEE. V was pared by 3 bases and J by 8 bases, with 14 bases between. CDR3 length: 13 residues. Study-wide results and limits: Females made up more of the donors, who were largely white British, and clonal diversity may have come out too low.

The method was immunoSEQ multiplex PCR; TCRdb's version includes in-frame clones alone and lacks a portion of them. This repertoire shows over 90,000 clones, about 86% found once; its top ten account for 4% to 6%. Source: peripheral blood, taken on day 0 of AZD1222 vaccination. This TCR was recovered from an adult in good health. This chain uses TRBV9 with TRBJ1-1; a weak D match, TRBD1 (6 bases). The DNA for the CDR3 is TGTGCCAGCAGCGGAGGGGGGCCTGGAGAAGCTTTCTTT. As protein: CASSGGGPGEAFF.